These 26 T cell receptor beta chains were sequenced from one sample in a study of cytomegalovirus exposure and HLA in healthy donors. This PCR relied on a set of 60 Vbeta primers and 13 Jbeta primers. Assay used: immunoSEQ multiplex PCR; TCRdb lists only in-frame clones, some missing. The repertoire consists of under 150,000 clones, with just over 75% occurring once and the leading ten covering around 2%. Specimen: PBMCs. The receptors here all came from a woman between 45 and 60 years old in good health and CMV-seronegative.

V and J are TRBV5-4 and TRBJ2-3; D gene uncertain. Trimming removed 3 bases at V and 0 bases at J, with 11 bases between. The CDR3 length is 15 residues. Germline V gene sequence: CDR1 SGHNT, CDR2 YYREEE (reference sequence). In DNA, the CDR3 is TGTGCCAGCAGCTCACTAACACATAGCACAGATACGCAGTATTTT. It is translated as CASSSLTHSTDTQYF.

The J gene is TRBJ2-7, the V gene TRBV5-1, with 8 bases that match TRBD1. This CDR3 spans 16 amino acids. Germline V lookup: CDR1 SGHRS, CDR2 YFSETQ. With V trimmed by 0 bases and J by 0 bases, 5 bases remained unmatched. The CDR3 DNA sequence: TGCGCCAGCAGCTTGGAGTGGACAGGGATCTCCTACGAGCAGTACTTC. It translates to CASSLEWTGISYEQYF.

The chain employs TRBV27 and TRBJ2-6; 9 positions agree with TRBD1. The CDR3 length is 18 residues. In germline, CDR1 is MNHEY, CDR2 SMNVEV (reference sequence). The J segment lost 3 bases and the V segment lost 2 bases, leaving 8 bases of the junction unmatched. CDR3 DNA: TGTGCCAGCAGTTTACGGGGACAGGGAATCATTGGGGCCAACGTCCTGACTTTC. Encoded protein: CASSLRGQGIIGANVLTF.

The gene calls are TRBV7-8 and TRBJ1-5; weak D call: TRBD1 (6 bases). Germline CDR1 is SGHVS and CDR2 is FQNEAQ. V lost 8 bases and J 1 base, leaving 9 bases between the germline ends. The CDR3 has 13 residues. The CDR3 sequence: CASGGGSNQPQHF. CDR3 bases: TGTGCCAGCGGGGGGGGCAGCAATCAGCCCCAGCATTTT.

The rearrangement joins TRBV29-1 to TRBJ2-3; D not certain. V lost 7 bases and J 1 base, leaving 9 bases between the germline ends. This CDR3 comprises 12 residues. The germline V gene has CDR1 SQVTM and CDR2 ANQGSEA. CDR3 region: CSDKQRTDTQYF. The DNA for the CDR3 is TGCAGCGATAAACAGCGCACAGATACGCAGTATTTT.

There are a few counts of this clone. This chain joins TRBV7-2 and TRBJ2-1, with a weak D call TRBD2 (6 bases). The germline V gene has CDR1 SGHTA and CDR2 FQGNSA. V lost 1 base and J 0 bases, leaving 13 bases between the germline ends. The CDR3 contains 17 residues. The CDR3 reads CASSLGAGWSSYNEQFF. The CDR3 DNA is TGTGCCAGCAGCTTAGGGGCGGGATGGAGCTCCTACAATGAGCAGTTCTTC.

V and J are TRBV7-2 and TRBJ2-1; 8 bases align to TRBD2. Germline loops: CDR1 SGHTA, CDR2 FQGNSA. The CDR3 spans 18 residues. V gave up 5 bases and J gave up 0 bases; unmatched junction bases: 12. Here the CDR3 DNA reads TGTGCCAGCAGCCGGCGCGCGGGAGGTCTCAGCTCCTACAATGAGCAGTTCTTC. Its protein is CASSRRAGGLSSYNEQFF.

The V gene is TRBV25-1, the J gene TRBJ2-3; tentative D call: TRBD1 (6 bases). Deletions cut 5 bases from V and 2 bases from J, with 17 bases between. CDR1 and CDR2 from the germline V gene are MGHDK and SYGVNS. The CDR3 is 16 residues long. Here the CDR3 reads CASSPLSQGPTDTQYF. The CDR3 DNA is TGTGCCAGCAGTCCTCTCTCGCAGGGGCCCACAGATACGCAGTATTTT.

The chain recombines TRBV7-2 with TRBJ2-2; no clear D. V was cut by 5 bases and J by 0 bases, with 13 bases left in between. The CDR3 loop spans 16 amino acids. The germline CDR1 and CDR2 sequences are SGHTA and FQGNSA. CDR3 residues: CASSPLYPTNTGELFF. CDR3 in DNA: TGTGCCAGCAGCCCCCTGTACCCTACGAACACCGGGGAGCTGTTTTTT. The whole variable domain, remainder taken from reference TRBV7-2 and TRBJ2-2, is GAGVSQSPSNKVTEKGKDVELRCDPISGHTALYWYRQSLGQGLEFLIYFQGNSAPDKSGLPSDRFSAERTGGSVSTLTIQRTQQEDSAVYLCASSPLYPTNTGELFFGEGSRLTVL.

V and J are TRBV6-1 and TRBJ1-1, with a possible D match to TRBD1 (6 bases). Germline V CDR1 and CDR2: MNHNS, SASEGT. This CDR3 comprises 13 residues. The V end lost 5 bases, the J end lost 6 bases, and 13 bases lay between the germline ends. The CDR3 spells CASSRTAYSEAFF. For the CDR3, the DNA is TGTGCCAGCAGTAGGACAGCCTACTCTGAAGCTTTCTTT.

The V gene is TRBV12-5, the J gene TRBJ2-7; TRBD1 agrees at 7 bases. Germline V gives CDR1 LGHNT, CDR2 FRNRAP. V was pared by 4 bases and J by 2 bases, with 2 bases of the junction left unmatched. This CDR3 has 13 residues. The CDR3 DNA is TGTGCTAGTGGTTACGGACAGGCCTACGAGCAGTACGTC. This encodes CASGYGQAYEQYV.

In this sample, this clone turned up a few times. The genes are TRBV5-4 and TRBJ2-7, with TRBD1 identical over 11 bases. Germline assignment: CDR1 SGHNT and CDR2 YYREEE (reference sequence). The CDR3 sequence is 15 residues long. V gave up 3 bases and J gave up 6 bases; unmatched junction bases: 8. This CDR3 reads CASSSGQGVSGEQYF. The CDR3 DNA sequence: TGTGCCAGCAGCTCGGGACAGGGGGTTTCTGGCGAGCAGTACTTC.

This clone has more than one count but fewer than ten. The chain couples TRBV9 to TRBJ1-1, with D possibly being TRBD1 (5 bases). V dropped 7 bases and J dropped 3 bases, with 13 bases sitting between them. CDR3 length: 13 residues. CDR1 and CDR2 (germline): SGDLS, YYNGEE. The CDR3 DNA follows: TGTGCCAGCGGTCCGGGGGACGACACTGAAGCTTTCTTT. The encoded protein is CASGPGDDTEAFF.

The chain combines TRBV4-2 with TRBJ1-5; 8 positions agree with TRBD1. V was pared by 0 bases and J by 6 bases, with 10 bases of the junction left unmatched. Germline V gene sequence: CDR1 LGHNA, CDR2 YNFKEQ. The CDR3 spans 17 residues. This CDR3 is CASSQEGTGRLFQPQHF. Written as DNA, the CDR3 is TGTGCCAGCAGCCAAGAGGGGACAGGACGGTTGTTTCAGCCCCAGCATTTT.

This chain joins TRBV5-4 and TRBJ2-7, with 7 bases identical to TRBD1. J gave up 5 bases and V 2 bases, and 10 bases lay outside the gene matches. Germline values: CDR1 SGHNT, CDR2 YYREEE (reference sequence). The CDR3 runs to 15 residues. Here the CDR3 reads CASSFERGGLDEQYF. The CDR3 DNA reads TGTGCCAGCAGCTTTGAACGAGGGGGCTTGGACGAGCAGTACTTC.

The chain links TRBV27 to TRBJ2-6; 8 nucleotides match TRBD1. Trimming cost V 5 bases and J 0 bases; bases outside gene matches: 12. Germline V CDR1 and CDR2: MNHEY, SMNVEV (reference sequence). CDR3 size: 19 residues. Here the CDR3 reads CASSPTSTGVSSGANVLTF. The DNA for the CDR3 is TGTGCCAGCAGTCCGACCTCGACAGGGGTTAGCTCTGGGGCCAACGTCCTGACTTTC.

The chain carries TRBV19 and TRBJ2-5, with 8 bases fitting TRBD1. Per the germline V gene, CDR1 is LNHDA and CDR2 is SQIVND (reference sequence). This CDR3 has 16 amino acids. V was clipped by 8 bases and J by 5 bases; unmatched bases: 16. CDR3 sequence reads: CASSPLKTGGRETQYF. CDR3 sequence (DNA): TGTGCCAGTTCTCCCCTTAAAACAGGGGGACGGGAGACCCAGTACTTC.

The chain has TRBV6-5 and TRBJ2-3; TRBD1 agrees at 9 bases. J gave up 2 bases and V 6 bases, and 3 bases lay outside the gene matches. Per germline, CDR1 MNHEY and CDR2 SVGAGI. CDR3 size: 14 residues. The CDR3 reads CASRGQGLTDTQYF. CDR3 DNA sequence: TGTGCCAGCAGGGGACAGGGCCTCACAGATACGCAGTATTTT.

This chain uses TRBV11-2 with TRBJ2-3; no firm D call. The CDR3 has 14 residues. Germline values: CDR1 SGHAT, CDR2 FQNNGV. Trimming stripped 1 base from V and 0 bases from J, with 5 bases between. CDR3 sequence (DNA): TGTGCCAGCAGCTTAGCTACTAGCACAGATACGCAGTATTTT. This encodes CASSLATSTDTQYF.

This clone was observed once. The CDR3 nucleotides are TGCGCCAGCAGCTTGGAAGGTGTACTAGCGGGAGGGAAAGGGCAGTTCTTC. Protein sequence: CASSLEGVLAGGKGQFF. The rearrangement uses TRBV5-1 and TRBJ2-1; 13 bases agree with TRBD2. Germline CDR1 is SGHRS and CDR2 is YFSETQ. CDR3 length equals 17 residues. With V trimmed by 0 bases and J by 12 bases, 12 bases remained unmatched.

This chain connects TRBV7-9 to TRBJ2-1; 11 positions match TRBD2. This CDR3 is built from 12 residues. Germline V gives CDR1 SEHNR, CDR2 FQNEAQ (reference sequence). The V and J ends lost 4 bases and 15 bases, in that order; junction bases with no gene match: 5. The CDR3 DNA is TGTGCCAGCAGCTCCACCGGGACTAGCGGGTTCTTC. The encoded protein is CASSSTGTSGFF. Full variable domain (remainder filled in from reference TRBV7-9 and TRBJ2-1): DTGVSQNPRHKITKRGQNVTFRCDPISEHNRLYWYRQTLGQGPEFLTYFQNEAQLEKSRLLSDRFSAERPKGSFSTLEIQRTEQGDSAMYLCASSSTGTSGFFGPGTRLTVL.

CDR3 residues: CASSLSWQGSISGGYTF. CDR3 nucleotide sequence: TGTGCCAGCAGTTTATCGTGGCAGGGGTCCATCTCGGGGGGCTACACCTTC. This chain links TRBV27 with TRBJ1-2; D possibly corresponds to TRBD1 (6 bases). CDR3 length: 17 amino acids. Germline V lookup: CDR1 MNHEY, CDR2 SMNVEV (reference sequence). The V end was cut by 0 bases, the J end by 8 bases, with 22 bases between.

The chain employs TRBV7-9 and TRBJ2-5, with D tentatively TRBD1 (6 bases). Trimming took 2 bases from V and 3 from J, leaving 16 bases between them. Germline V gene lookup returns CDR1 SEHNR and CDR2 FQNEAQ (reference sequence). The CDR3 extends over 16 amino acids. The CDR3, as DNA: TGTGCCAGCAGCTTACTCTCCCCCCGGACAGAAGAGACCCAGTACTTC. Amino acid sequence: CASSLLSPRTEETQYF.

The rearrangement joins TRBV27 to TRBJ2-5; D ambiguous. The CDR3 spans 10 residues. Trimming left V 8 bases short and J 5 bases short, with 6 bases between. The germline V gene has CDR1 MNHEY and CDR2 SMNVEV (reference sequence). CDR3 DNA sequence: TGTGCCAGCGTTCGGGAGACCCAGTACTTC. This codes for CASVRETQYF.

This chain uses TRBV19 with TRBJ2-5; 9 nucleotides align to TRBD2. The V segment lost 1 base and the J segment 5 bases; nucleotides outside the gene matches: 8. The germline gives CDR1 LNHDA, CDR2 SQIVND (reference sequence). CDR3 length equals 16 residues. The CDR3: CASSIGGSGRGETQYF. Written as DNA, the CDR3 is TGTGCCAGTAGTATAGGAGGTAGCGGGAGAGGGGAGACCCAGTACTTC.

This clone was seen a handful of times. The V gene is TRBV6-5, the J gene TRBJ1-2, with TRBD1 as a possible D gene (6 bases). The CDR3 is 12 residues long. V lost 2 bases and J 7 bases, leaving 8 bases between the germline ends. CDR1 and CDR2 from the germline V gene are MNHEY and SVGAGI. The CDR3 loop reads CASSYEGVGYTF. In nucleotides, the CDR3 is TGTGCCAGCAGTTACGAGGGGGTTGGCTACACCTTC.